The 5 T cell receptor beta chains below were found in one sample sequenced in a study of cytomegalovirus exposure and HLA in healthy donors. Only in-frame clones appear in the TCRdb table, and some are missing; sequencing was by immunoSEQ multiplex PCR. This sample has under 150,000 clones, with around 90% found just once. Sequencing input: PBMCs. These receptor sequences come from a woman aged 18 to 35 in good health and CMV-seropositive.

The chain employs TRBV5-6 and TRBJ2-5; 8 nucleotides match TRBD1. Germline values: CDR1 SGHDT, CDR2 YYEEEE. The ends lost 1 base at V and 5 bases at J; junction bases unmatched: 7. This CDR3 spans 15 amino acids. The CDR3 region is CASSLIQGAGETQYF. In DNA form, the CDR3 reads TGTGCCAGCAGCTTGATCCAGGGGGCTGGGGAGACCCAGTACTTC. Variable domain in full (rest from reference TRBV5-6 and TRBJ2-5): DAGVTQSPTHLIKTRGQQVTLRCSPKSGHDTVSWYQQALGQGPQFIFQYYEEEERQRGNFPDRFSGHQFPNYSSELNVNALLLGDSALYLCASSLIQGAGETQYFGPGTRLLVL.

The V call is TRBV7-3, the J call TRBJ1-1; 7 nucleotides line up with TRBD1. The CDR3 totals 14 residues. With V trimmed by 4 bases and J by 1 base, 3 bases remained unmatched. CDR1 is SGHTA and CDR2 is FQGTGA in the germline V gene. The chain's CDR3 is CASSSGTANTEAFF. The DNA for the CDR3 is TGTGCCAGCAGCTCCGGGACAGCGAACACTGAAGCTTTCTTT.

The gene calls are TRBV6-1 and TRBJ2-3; D is perhaps TRBD2 (6 bases). V lost 7 bases to trimming and J lost 2 bases, with 16 bases between them. The CDR3 loop spans 15 amino acids. Germline CDR1 MNHNS, CDR2 SASEGT. The CDR3 DNA is TGTGCCAGCACCCTCGGGGGAGCCGTCACAGATACGCAGTATTTT. Amino acid sequence: CASTLGGAVTDTQYF.

The genes are TRBV9 and TRBJ1-3, with a tentative D call TRBD1 (6 bases). With 3 bases removed from V and 0 bases from J, the gap between germline ends came to 13 bases. In germline, CDR1 is SGDLS, CDR2 YYNGEE. The CDR3 is made up of 16 amino acids. The CDR3 loop is CASSGLQGFSGNTIYF. The CDR3 DNA reads TGTGCCAGCAGCGGATTACAGGGATTCTCTGGAAACACCATATATTTT.

V and J are TRBV27 and TRBJ2-2, with TRBD2 matching 10 bases. The J segment lost 7 bases and the V segment lost 4 bases, leaving 9 bases of the junction unmatched. Germline V gene lookup returns CDR1 MNHEY and CDR2 SMNVEV (reference sequence). The length of the CDR3 is 16 residues. The DNA of the CDR3 is TGTGCCAGCAGTTCTAGCGGGGGAGTAAAGAGCGGGGAGCTGTTTTTT. Translation: CASSSSGGVKSGELFF.